The 3 T cell receptor beta chains in this list originate from one sample, sequenced in a study of blood T cell repertoires in COVID-19. Here immunoSEQ multiplex PCR was the method, and the copy in TCRdb shows in-frame clones only, minus some. The sample lists more than 150,000 clones; almost 85% were seen once. Sequencing input: peripheral blood. These receptors all come from a man aged 18 to 30 with active or convalescent COVID-19.

The chain recombines TRBV6-5 with TRBJ2-4; 8 positions match TRBD1. Germline V gene sequence: CDR1 MNHEY, CDR2 SVGAGI. J lost 6 bases, V lost 8 bases, and 3 bases had no gene match. The CDR3 has 12 amino acids. The CDR3 region is CASDRGPNIQYF. CDR3 nucleotides: TGTGCCAGCGACAGGGGCCCAAACATTCAGTACTTC.

V is TRBV2 and J is TRBJ2-3, with no clear D. The CDR3 is 12 residues long. Germline V gene data show CDR1 as SNHLY and CDR2 as FYNNEI. Deletions cut 3 bases from V and 1 base from J, with 2 bases between. The CDR3 loop reads CASSDGTDTQYF. In DNA form, the CDR3 reads TGTGCCAGCAGTGACGGCACAGATACGCAGTATTTT.

The V call is TRBV7-3, the J call TRBJ2-6; D gene unclear. The CDR3 extends over 14 amino acids. V was pared by 2 bases and J by 4 bases, with 6 bases between. Germline-derived CDR1 and CDR2 are SGHTA and FQGTGA. CDR3: CASSLASGANVLTF. CDR3 nucleotide sequence: TGTGCCAGCAGCTTAGCGTCGGGGGCCAACGTCCTGACTTTC.